What follows are 32 T cell receptor beta chains derived from one specimen sequenced in a study of blood T cell repertoires in COVID-19. Profiled with immunoSEQ multiplex PCR; TCRdb holds only in-frame clones, not every one. Here the sample spans about 250,000 clones, over 70% being singletons. The specimen was peripheral blood. The source of these receptors is a woman of 80 years or more with acute or convalescent COVID-19.

This chain joins TRBV4-1 and TRBJ1-2; 7 bases are shared with TRBD1. The J segment lost 7 bases and the V segment lost 3 bases, leaving 11 bases of the junction unmatched. CDR1 and CDR2 from the germline V gene are MGHRA and YSYEKL. The CDR3 has 15 amino acids. CDR3 DNA: TGCGCCAGCAGCCAGGAAGACAGGGCCCCAATTGGCTACACCTTC. Encoded protein: CASSQEDRAPIGYTF.

The rearrangement joins TRBV5-6 to TRBJ2-7; TRBD1 aligns across 11 bases. Germline V gene sequence: CDR1 SGHDT, CDR2 YYEEEE. There are 13 residues in the CDR3. Germline trimming cut 4 bases from V and 7 bases from J; bases unmatched to any gene: 4. CDR3 in amino acids: CASSPGTGGEQYF. The CDR3 nucleotides read TGTGCCAGCAGCCCGGGGACAGGGGGGGAGCAGTACTTC.

V and J are TRBV19 and TRBJ1-5; D remains ambiguous. V dropped 6 bases and J dropped 7 bases, with 10 bases sitting between them. The CDR3 is made up of 12 amino acids. CDR1 is LNHDA, CDR2 SQIVND, per germline (reference sequence). The CDR3 bases are TGTGCCAGTAGCCTCCCGAGCCAGCCCCAGCATTTT. Amino acids: CASSLPSQPQHF.

The chain employs TRBV5-6 and TRBJ1-2; the D gene is possibly TRBD1 (5 bases). The V end lost 6 bases, the J end lost 4 bases, and 16 bases lay between the germline ends. CDR3 size: 14 residues. The germline CDR1 and CDR2 sequences are SGHDT and YYEEEE. CDR3 loop: CASNPGGGTYGYTF. CDR3 in DNA: TGTGCCAGCAACCCCGGCGGAGGGACCTATGGCTACACCTTC.

With regard to this clone: This could be a read error, since a much larger clone is one nucleotide away. This chain uses TRBV27 with TRBJ1-2; 10 bases line up with TRBD1. J was trimmed by 2 bases and V by 6 bases; bases with no gene match: 3. Germline V gene data show CDR1 as MNHEY and CDR2 as SMNVEV (reference sequence). The CDR3 spans 14 residues. The CDR3 bases are TGTGCCAGCAGCCGGGACAGGGGAAACTATGGCTACACCTTC. Amino acid sequence: CASSRDRGNYGYTF.

The chain links TRBV7-8 to TRBJ1-5; weak D call: TRBD1 (6 bases). The CDR3 loop spans 14 amino acids. The germline gives CDR1 SGHVS, CDR2 FQNEAQ. V shed 5 bases and J shed 7 bases, with 15 bases lying between them. In nucleotides, the CDR3 is TGTGCCAGCAGCGAAACAGGGCTGCGACAGCCCCAGCATTTT. Its translation is CASSETGLRQPQHF. Filled out from reference TRBV7-8 and TRBJ1-5, the complete variable domain reads GAGVSQSPRYKVAKRGQDVALRCDPISGHVSLFWYQQALGQGPEFLTYFQNEAQLDKSGLPSDRFFAERPEGSVSTLKIQRTQQEDSAVYLCASSETGLRQPQHFGDGTRLSIL.

The V gene is TRBV6-5, the J gene TRBJ1-5; 8 positions match TRBD1. CDR1 is MNHEY and CDR2 is SVGAGI in the germline V gene. The trim removed 6 bases at V and 5 bases at J, leaving 6 bases unmatched. The CDR3 runs 14 residues. CDR3 region: CASRATGAYQPQHF. The CDR3 DNA follows: TGTGCCAGCAGGGCGACAGGGGCTTATCAGCCCCAGCATTTT.

Here the CDR3 DNA reads TGCGCCAGCAGCCAGTTGACAGGGCCCTACGAGCAGTACTTC. This translates into CASSQLTGPYEQYF. The chain links TRBV4-1 to TRBJ2-7; TRBD1 agrees at 7 bases. CDR1 and CDR2 from the germline V gene are MGHRA and YSYEKL. This CDR3 comprises 14 residues. The ends lost 3 bases at V and 2 bases at J; junction bases unmatched: 4.

The gene calls are TRBV6-6 and TRBJ1-1, with D possibly being TRBD1 (5 bases). This CDR3 region has 14 residues. Per germline, CDR1 MNHNY and CDR2 SVGAGI (reference sequence). Trimming pared 6 bases from V and 1 base from J, leaving 12 bases between. The CDR3 DNA reads as TGTGCCAGCAGCCAAACAGGAGAGAACACTGAAGCTTTCTTT. Residues: CASSQTGENTEAFF.

The chain links TRBV10-3 to TRBJ1-5; TRBD1 matches at 8 bases. This CDR3 spans 15 amino acids. Germline V gene data show CDR1 as ENHRY and CDR2 as SYGVKD. V lost 4 bases to trimming and J lost 0 bases; unmatched junction nucleotides: 2. The CDR3, as DNA: TGTGCCATCAGTGTTACAGGGGGTAGCAATCAGCCCCAGCATTTT. Encoded protein: CAISVTGGSNQPQHF.

This CDR3 is CAWSDGGQTSGNTIYF. In DNA form, the CDR3 reads TGTGCCTGGAGTGACGGGGGACAGACCTCTGGAAACACCATATATTTT. This chain joins TRBV30 and TRBJ1-3; 7 bases fit TRBD1. V was pared by 1 base and J by 0 bases, with 6 bases of the junction left unmatched. The V gene's germline CDR1 is GTSNPN and CDR2 SVGIG (reference sequence). CDR3 length: 16 amino acids.

This chain connects TRBV28 to TRBJ1-2; 9 nucleotides match TRBD1. V lost 6 bases, J lost 8 bases, and 13 bases stayed unmatched. CDR1 is MDHEN, CDR2 SYDVKM, per germline. The CDR3 extends over 15 amino acids. This CDR3 is CASSQNGDRAGGYTF. The CDR3 region has the DNA TGTGCCAGCAGCCAAAATGGGGACAGGGCGGGGGGCTACACCTTC.

The rearrangement links TRBV19 to TRBJ2-4, with a tentative D call TRBD2 (6 bases). Germline loops: CDR1 LNHDA, CDR2 SQIVND (reference sequence). The CDR3 consists of 14 residues. The V end was cut by 8 bases, the J end by 0 bases, with 11 bases between. CDR3 sequence reads: CASRDSLAKNIQYF. Here the CDR3 DNA reads TGTGCCAGTCGGGACTCACTAGCCAAAAACATTCAGTACTTC.

The rearrangement joins TRBV9 to TRBJ2-3; TRBD2 matches 7 bases. Germline CDR1 reads SGDLS; CDR2 reads YYNGEE. V was pared by 4 bases and J by 3 bases, with 8 bases of the junction left unmatched. The CDR3 runs to 15 residues. The CDR3 DNA follows: TGTGCCAGCAGCTCGAGACTAGCCCCAACAGATACGCAGTATTTT. It codes for CASSSRLAPTDTQYF. Filled out from reference TRBV9 and TRBJ2-3, the complete variable domain reads DSGVTQTPKHLITATGQRVTLRCSPRSGDLSVYWYQQSLDQGLQFLIQYYNGEERAKGNILERFSAQQFPDLHSELNLSSLELGDSALYFCASSSRLAPTDTQYFGPGTRLTVL.

This clone was counted a few times. This sequence joins TRBV24-1 and TRBJ2-2; D unresolved. The CDR3 has 14 residues. Trimming left V 8 bases short and J 0 bases short, with 9 bases between. Germline loops: CDR1 KGHDR, CDR2 SFDVKD. The CDR3 DNA reads as TGTGCCACCACAAGCGTTTCGAACACCGGGGAGCTGTTTTTT. It is translated as CATTSVSNTGELFF.

J is TRBJ2-7 and V is TRBV5-1; D ambiguous. Per germline, CDR1 SGHRS and CDR2 YFSETQ. Trimming stripped 2 bases from V and 5 bases from J, with 14 bases between. The CDR3 spans 14 residues. The chain's CDR3 is CASSLSETWDEQYF. Here the CDR3 DNA reads TGCGCCAGCAGCTTAAGCGAGACTTGGGACGAGCAGTACTTC.

As to this clone: This likely comes from a read error, as the CDR3 has no conserved phenylalanine or tryptophan at its end. No DNA is shown, since the ends of the CDR3 on it are uncertain; the CDR3 is the one TCRdb lists. V is TRBV6-1 and J is TRBJ2-3; no DNA check was done on the table's D call, TRBD1. Germline CDR1 is MNHNS and CDR2 is SASEGT. The CDR3 is 10 amino acids in total, end residues counted. CDR3 loop: CASSEWAPTR.

The chain recombines TRBV11-2 with TRBJ1-4; 7 positions match TRBD1. Trimming took 3 bases from V and 2 from J; bases not matched to a gene: 3. Per germline, CDR1 SGHAT and CDR2 FQNNGV. The CDR3 is 15 residues long. The CDR3 loop is CASSFKGATNEKLFF. The CDR3 DNA sequence: TGTGCCAGCAGCTTTAAGGGGGCGACTAATGAAAAACTGTTTTTT.

The chain carries TRBV27 and TRBJ1-5, with D unclear. Looked up from germline, CDR1 is MNHEY and CDR2 is SMNVEV (reference sequence). This CDR3 has 13 amino acids. The V and J ends lost 6 bases and 9 bases respectively, with 15 bases between them. The CDR3 region is CASSEIRGGPQHF. DNA of the CDR3: TGTGCCAGCAGCGAGATCCGGGGTGGGCCCCAGCATTTT.

The gene calls are TRBV6-1 and TRBJ2-7, with 9 bases fitting TRBD1. V gave up 3 bases and J gave up 0 bases; unmatched junction bases: 0. Germline values: CDR1 MNHNS, CDR2 SASEGT. The CDR3 sequence is 14 residues long. The CDR3 DNA reads TGTGCCAGCAGTGAGACAGGGGGCTCCTACGAGCAGTACTTC. Its translation is CASSETGGSYEQYF.

The rearrangement joins TRBV19 to TRBJ1-4; D ambiguous. This CDR3 contains 14 residues. Germline CDR1 and CDR2: LNHDA and SQIVND (reference sequence). Between the trimmed V and J ends, which lost 6 bases and 7 bases, there was a span of 15 bases. CDR3 sequence: CASRKAQEGEKLFF. CDR3 nucleotide sequence: TGTGCCAGTAGGAAGGCGCAAGAGGGTGAAAAACTGTTTTTT.

The chain uses TRBV5-1 and TRBJ2-6; tentative D call: TRBD1 (5 bases). Trimming removed 0 bases at V and 0 bases at J, with 7 bases between. This CDR3 contains 16 residues. Looked up from germline, CDR1 is SGHRS and CDR2 is YFSETQ. CDR3 nucleotides: TGCGCCAGCAGCTTGGGACAGCACTCTGGGGCCAACGTCCTGACTTTC. Residues: CASSLGQHSGANVLTF.

This clone was recorded a few times. V and J are TRBV2 and TRBJ1-6; 12 bases are a match to TRBD1. In germline, CDR1 is SNHLY, CDR2 FYNNEI. The ends lost 7 bases at V and 9 bases at J; junction bases unmatched: 7. CDR3 length: 15 amino acids. CDR3 sequence: CASTPGQGARSPLHF. The CDR3 nucleotides read TGTGCCAGCACGCCGGGACAGGGGGCGCGTTCACCCCTCCACTTT.

The chain employs TRBV5-5 and TRBJ1-5; 10 nucleotides match TRBD1. Germline V lookup: CDR1 SGHKS, CDR2 YYEKEE (reference sequence). The J segment lost 7 bases and the V segment lost 3 bases, leaving 7 bases of the junction unmatched. This CDR3 spans 15 amino acids. CDR3 DNA: TGTGCCAGCAGCTCAACCGGGACAGGGGCCCAGCCCCAGCATTTT. It encodes CASSSTGTGAQPQHF.

The chain uses TRBV3-1 (or the pseudogene TRBV3-2) and TRBJ2-5; perhaps TRBD2 as D (6 bases). The CDR3 loop spans 12 amino acids. CDR1 LGHDT and CDR2 YNNKEL come from the germline V gene (reference sequence). The V end lost 2 bases, the J end lost 9 bases, and 10 bases lay between the germline ends. CDR3 DNA: TGTGCCAGCAGCCAAACTAGCTGGGCCCAGTACTTC. This sequence encodes CASSQTSWAQYF.

The table lists this clone with a few counts. The V call is TRBV7-8, the J call TRBJ2-7, with 8 bases that match TRBD1. CDR1 and CDR2 from the germline V gene are SGHVS and FQNEAQ. This CDR3 region has 17 residues. J lost 0 bases, V lost 5 bases, and 12 bases had no gene match. The CDR3 DNA reads TGTGCCAGCAGCAATACCGGGACAGGAAGTTTCTCCTACGAGCAGTACTTC. As protein: CASSNTGTGSFSYEQYF.

The sample holds a few counts of this clone. J is TRBJ1-2 and V is TRBV6-5; no definite D call. V was shortened by 2 bases and J by 3 bases, with 7 bases between the two germline ends. Looked up from germline, CDR1 is MNHEY and CDR2 is SVGAGI. The CDR3 spans 13 residues. The CDR3 loop is CASSYEGHYGYTF. Written as DNA, the CDR3 is TGTGCCAGCAGTTACGAGGGCCACTATGGCTACACCTTC.

This sequence joins TRBV19 and TRBJ2-7; 9 nucleotides align to TRBD1. Trimming at V came to 3 bases and at J to 3 bases, leaving 15 bases not matched to a gene. The length of the CDR3 is 18 residues. In germline, CDR1 is LNHDA, CDR2 SQIVND (reference sequence). CDR3 DNA sequence: TGTGCCAGTAGTATCGAAGGAATCCCCGGGACAGGGAACTACGAGCAGTACTTC. Translating it yields CASSIEGIPGTGNYEQYF.

A single count supports this clone. The V gene is TRBV30, the J gene TRBJ2-1, with TRBD2 as a possible D gene (7 bases). V was shortened by 6 bases and J by 8 bases, with 23 bases between the two germline ends. CDR3 length equals 15 residues. Germline V gene lookup returns CDR1 GTSNPN and CDR2 SVGIG (reference sequence). CDR3 in DNA: TGTGCCTGTCGGGTGGGGGCGGGAGTTGTTTATGAGCAGTTCTTC. This translates into CACRVGAGVVYEQFF.

The V call is TRBV19, the J call TRBJ1-2; D remains unclear. The CDR3 extends over 13 amino acids. Trimming shortened V by 7 bases and J by 4 bases, and 13 bases separated the two germline ends. Germline V CDR1 and CDR2: LNHDA, SQIVND (reference sequence). CDR3 coding DNA: TGTGCCAGTACCCCGACACCCTCCTATGGCTACACCTTC. Amino acids: CASTPTPSYGYTF.

The gene calls are TRBV6-2 or TRBV6-3 and TRBJ1-2; 7 bases line up with TRBD1. V dropped 2 bases and J dropped 7; count of bases not matched to a gene: 4. The CDR3 is made up of 13 amino acids. Germline V lookup: CDR1 MNHEY, CDR2 SVGEGT. CDR3 in amino acids: CASSYEGAGGYTF. CDR3 in DNA: TGTGCCAGCAGTTACGAGGGGGCAGGTGGCTACACCTTC.

V gene TRBV19 combines with J gene TRBJ2-7, with D possibly matching TRBD1 (6 bases). The V and J ends lost 5 bases and 7 bases respectively, with 18 bases between them. This CDR3 spans 14 amino acids. Germline V gene data show CDR1 as LNHDA and CDR2 as SQIVND (reference sequence). The DNA for the CDR3 is TGTGCCAGTAGTCCCCTGACGGGACATCTTGAGCAGTACTTC. Its protein is CASSPLTGHLEQYF. Full variable domain (outside the CDR3, taken from reference TRBV19 and TRBJ2-7): DGGITQSPKYLFRKEGQNVTLSCEQNLNHDAMYWYRQDPGQGLRLIYYSQIVNDFQKGDIAEGYSVSREKKESFPLTVTSAQKNPTAFYLCASSPLTGHLEQYFGPGTRLTVT.